The clone carrying this T cell receptor beta chain was recorded once. What it recognizes is unknown. V was shortened by 0 bases and J by 8 bases, with 8 bases between the two germline ends. Germline V gene data show CDR1 as MNHEY and CDR2 as SVGAGI. The CDR3 runs to 12 residues. This nonspecific control used anti-CD3/anti-CD28 bead stimulation of CD4+ T cells. Responding CD4+ T cells were sorted by upregulation of both CD40 ligand and CD69. Undetectable plasma HIV-1 RNA below 50 copies/mL lasted at least 4 years. The libraries were made with immunoSEQ version 4 in survey mode. Assay used: immunoSEQ multiplex PCR; TCRdb lists only in-frame clones, some missing. The table shows some 50,000 clones, with 75% to 90% occurring only once. The record originates from a study of persistence of HIV-infected CD4 T cells.

The sample consisted of CD4+ T cells sorted from PBMCs after approximately 19-hour stimulation, taken from a patient who received antiretroviral therapy. This chain joins TRBV6-5 and TRBJ2-7; no definite D call. The TCR sequence derives from an adult woman with HIV who was CMV-seropositive. The DNA of the CDR3 is TGTGCCAGCAGTTACTCGGGCACCCAGCAGTACTTC. Translation: CASSYSGTQQYF.